This T cell receptor beta chain stems from a study of OX40 agonist ivuxolimab in advanced cancers. Turning to the study itself: The study enrolled dose-escalation patients with hepatocellular carcinoma, melanoma, renal cell or head and neck cancer. Points from the study as a whole: Expansion of clones was among the lowest in partial responders at 0.1-3.0 mg/kg.

Trimming cost V 5 bases and J 7 bases, with 9 bases left between them. CDR3 size: 12 residues. CDR1 and CDR2 from the germline V gene are SGHTA and FQGNSA. Sequencing was performed with immunoSEQ multiplex PCR; in TCRdb, only in-frame clones are kept and a portion is missing. The sample has 81,000 or so clones, 90% to 95% seen once. Concerning this clone itself: As yet, its antigen is unknown.

Specimen: CD4+ or CD8+ T cells sorted from blood, collected in a trial of the OX40 agonist ivuxolimab. The clonotype was recovered from an adult with an advanced solid tumor such as melanoma, head and neck, liver or kidney cancer. The chain combines TRBV7-2 with TRBJ2-1; weak D call: TRBD2 (5 bases). CDR3 sequence: CASSEGGNEQFF. The CDR3 DNA sequence: TGTGCCAGCAGCGAAGGAGGAAATGAGCAGTTCTTC.